The entry below gives a single T cell receptor (beta chain) sequence along with its context. This clone's antigen is unknown. Base qualities are not provided; no much larger clone lies one nucleotide away. The protocol used for the library was the immunoSEQ multiplex PCR assay. A mixture of 60 forward primers for TCR Vbeta segments and 13 reverse primers for TCR Jbeta segments was used in the multiplex PCR. A multiplex PCR assay on genomic DNA amplified the CDR3 region of rearranged TCR beta genes. On the Illumina HiSeq System, the amplified TCR beta libraries were sequenced as 87-base-pair reads. The authors' analysis ran thus. A later analysis counted about 80 million unique TCR beta chains across the 700 or so repertoires, and roughly 10 million of these chains were shared by at least two donors. A nearest-neighbor algorithm error-corrected the raw reads and collapsed the reads into unique sequences, merging closely related sequences to remove PCR and sequencing errors. To assign V, D and J gene segments, CDR3 sequences were aligned to IMGT reference sequences. For a sequence to be retained, a match of at least six nucleotides to both a V gene segment and a J gene segment was required. Rearrangements were classified as productive when the CDR3 lacked stop codons and remained in frame with V and J, and all other rearrangements were classified as non-productive. Following IMGT convention, CDR3 was defined as the stretch from the second conserved V-encoded cysteine up to the conserved J-encoded phenylalanine. In an earlier analysis of roughly 610 of the donors, sequences lacking an unambiguous match to a single V gene segment were excluded. In an earlier analysis of some 590 of the donors, V segments were called functional above 56.7% productive rearrangements and were called segregating when the between-donor standard deviation exceeded 5%. A statistical classification framework was developed to diagnose cytomegalovirus status using the catalog of TCR beta chain sequences. V and J gene assignment, in a later analysis, came from comparing TCR nucleotide sequences with IMGT/GENE-DB human TR gene sequences. Using the TCRdist pipeline, a later analysis assigned CDR3 sequences along with most-parsimonious VDJ recombination scenarios. In a later analysis, every TCR beta chain was defined by the combination of its CDR3 amino acid sequence and its V-gene family, and reads without a unique V-gene family were dropped. In a later analysis, fewer than 600 highly shared, low-generation-probability nucleotide sequences were removed to address suspected cross-contamination and a sequencing artifact. A later analysis calculated a clonal expansion index for each public chain from normalized within-repertoire ranks of inferred template counts. A later analysis computed generation probabilities with a VDJ recombination model fitted to out-of-frame rearrangements, and checked the results against IGoR. Hypergeometric tests were used in a later analysis to score TCR-TCR, TCR-HLA and TCR-CMV co-occurrence, with a repertoire-size bias correction applied to the TCR pairs. False discovery rates were estimated in a later analysis by permuting HLA or CMV assignments 20 times. In a later analysis, co-occurring TCRs were grouped using DBSCAN, with TCRdist sequence similarity added in when clustering inside HLA-allele-positive subsets. Repertoires with fewer than 30,000 or more than 120,000 public chains, plus five repertoires with anomalous nucleotide sharing, were excluded from co-occurrence clustering. TCRdb took this table from immuneACCESS and kept in-frame rearrangements with V and J called. Such tables lack part of the clones; where checked against another copy, unresolved V genes explain under half of the gap, and the rest is unexplained. From that table come the V and J calls and clone size; the DNA was used to work out D and trimming. Across this sample there are about 160,000 clones, with under 80% seen only once. The top ten hold roughly 2% of the sample.

In total, more than 500 healthy bone marrow donors made up the cohort. At the time of sampling, every cohort member was nominally healthy, though immune exposures that went unrecorded were likely present. The donor was CMV seronegative and was included in the group of 352 seronegative cohort members. Each donor provided a peripheral blood sample, and peripheral blood mononuclear cells were used for TCR beta sequencing. The Qiagen DNeasy Blood Extraction Kit was used to extract genomic DNA from the blood cell samples. The sample is drawn from a study of cytomegalovirus exposure and HLA in healthy donors listed by TCRdb under 2017. With respect to the entire study: According to an earlier analysis of several hundred of the donors, about 180 million T cells yielded 117 million unique TCR beta sequences and 250 to 350 Gb of sequence data. Approximately 300 gigabases of sequencing data and 70 million to 95 million unique TCR sequences made up an early release that covered some 640 HLA-typed donors. Of the 300 to 450 genotyped donors, roughly 85% fell in the genetic ancestry cluster associated with self-reported Caucasian donors. The study aimed to test whether signatures of past pathogen exposure could be identified by cataloging public T cell receptors. The study used immunosequencing to profile the T cell repertoires of several hundred subjects and linked those repertoires to cytomegalovirus serostatus. Besides the first cohort of 666 subjects, a separate validation cohort made up of about 120 different subjects was used. High-throughput TCR immunosequencing, statistical association of individual TCRs with disease status, and machine learning were combined to predict cytomegalovirus infection status. A later analysis re-analyzed previously published TCR beta repertoires from roughly 690 donors and added high-resolution HLA genotyping to study TCR occurrence patterns. Rather than drawing on any new phenotypic data, the later analysis identified candidate immune exposures from TCR beta sequences and the way those sequences occurred across donors. An earlier analysis of more than 450 of the donors used high-throughput TCR beta sequencing to judge whether each TCR beta V gene segment behaved as functional or pseudogenic. Alongside the repertoire data, information on donor age, sex, ethnicity and CMV serostatus was compiled. A later genetic analysis took genome-wide SNP genotypes for about three fifths of the roughly 670 donors and used that subset as a discovery cohort. All discovery cohort repertoires had been generated on a single sequencing platform. HLA typing covered class I and class II loci at four-digit resolution. Typing coverage differed by locus: A, B, C, DRB1 and DQB1 were typed in roughly 620-640 donors, DQA1 in about 500, DPA1 in around 600, and DPB1 in 400 to 490. A handful of DR-DQ haplotypes were handled as single units for association and clustering because linkage in the cohort was strong. On average, over 200,000 unique TCR beta nucleotide sequences were sequenced per donor among 300 to 500 genotyped donors of the cohort, with roughly 18% of those sequences being non-productive. The study at large found these results: CMV serostatus was the only immune exposure information available for the cohort. While some public TCRs were present in many individuals, most TCR sequences turned up only very rarely across donors. Some IMGT-functional V segments, including TRBV6-2 and TRBV6-3, could not be distinguished by the 87-base-pair reads and were therefore excluded. In a later genetic analysis, a missense DCLRE1C variant was associated with V-gene and J-gene trimming of TCR beta chains, and the association was replicated in an independent cohort. In an earlier analysis of some 550 of the donors, most TCR beta V segments were observed in productive rearrangements about 87% or about 30% of the time, broadly matching IMGT annotations. A later analysis associated about 16,000 TCR beta sequences with specific HLA alleles at a false discovery rate of 0.05. In a later analysis, the rate of TCR association differed among HLA loci, with DRB1 alleles having the most associated TCRs and HLA-C alleles having the fewest. HLA typing was unavailable for some donors at each locus, so association tests used only the typed subset. The authors suggested that the approach could potentially be generalized to other disease states and immunological phenotypes. The sequencing pipeline was judged likely to have produced a cluster of highly shared sequence variants as a technical artifact. Correlated functional status among segregating V segments might reflect linkage disequilibrium, but an unknown experimental factor could not be ruled out. The study listed 150 to 200 TCR beta chains as associated with cytomegalovirus. In a later analysis, several top co-occurrence clusters were reported to appear linked to parvovirus B19, influenza, CMV and Epstein-Barr virus. Cytomegalovirus status was reported to be diagnosed by the classifier with high specificity and sensitivity in both the original and validation cohorts. A further reported finding was that TCR beta sequences accurately predicted the HLA-A and HLA-B alleles for most subjects in the first cohort. Compared with the roughly 720-donor mean, donors in an Asian-associated ancestry cluster had fewer N-insertions in productive TCRs, according to a later genetic analysis. A few of the identified cytomegalovirus-associated TCR beta chains were confirmed in vitro to be specific for cytomegalovirus antigens. When HLA alleles, especially DR and DQ, strongly co-occurred, attributing TCR associations to individual alleles was difficult. The earlier analysis of approximately 540 of the donors excluded around 17 rarely observed V segments, including chromosome 9 orphons, because counts were too low. In a later analysis, HLA-associated TCR beta chains were found to be more clonally expanded and to have lower generation probabilities than equally common non-associated chains. Roughly uniform sequencing depth across donors was assumed in presence/absence analyses, although this assumption may not hold. In this cohort, only TCR beta chains were sequenced, and detectable features were limited by the absence of alpha or paired-chain data. According to a later analysis, most CMV-associated TCR beta chains appeared to be HLA-restricted, and the HLA associations seemed to be driven largely by CMV exposure.

Inclusive of the bounding cysteine and phenylalanine, the CDR3 is 13 residues long. The read is trimmed to its CDR3 DNA, 39 bases read in frame from base 1. Deletion took 6 bases off V and 3 bases off J, with a span of 11 bases between the germline ends. CDR1 and CDR2, per the germline V gene, are ENHRY and SYGVKD. The V and J segments used are TRBV10-3 and TRBJ1-1, with no reliable assignment of the D segment. Sequencing was performed on PBMCs. The source is a female donor in good health and CMV-seronegative. The CDR3 region reads CAISPTPYTEAFF. The nucleotide sequence is TGTGCCATCAGCCCCACACCATACACTGAAGCTTTCTTT.